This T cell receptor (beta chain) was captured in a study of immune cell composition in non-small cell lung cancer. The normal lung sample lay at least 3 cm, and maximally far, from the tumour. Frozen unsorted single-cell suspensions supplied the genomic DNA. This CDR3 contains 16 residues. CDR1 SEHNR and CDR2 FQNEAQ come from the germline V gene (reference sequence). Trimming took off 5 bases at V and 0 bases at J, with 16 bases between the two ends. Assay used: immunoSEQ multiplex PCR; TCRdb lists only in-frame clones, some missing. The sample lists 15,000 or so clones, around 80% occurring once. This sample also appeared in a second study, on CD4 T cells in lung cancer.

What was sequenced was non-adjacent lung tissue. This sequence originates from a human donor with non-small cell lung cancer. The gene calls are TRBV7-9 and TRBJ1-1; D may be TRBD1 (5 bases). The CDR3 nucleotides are TGTGCCAGCAGCCCCCCAGGGCCGAGACTGAACACTGAAGCTTTCTTT. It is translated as CASSPPGPRLNTEAFF.